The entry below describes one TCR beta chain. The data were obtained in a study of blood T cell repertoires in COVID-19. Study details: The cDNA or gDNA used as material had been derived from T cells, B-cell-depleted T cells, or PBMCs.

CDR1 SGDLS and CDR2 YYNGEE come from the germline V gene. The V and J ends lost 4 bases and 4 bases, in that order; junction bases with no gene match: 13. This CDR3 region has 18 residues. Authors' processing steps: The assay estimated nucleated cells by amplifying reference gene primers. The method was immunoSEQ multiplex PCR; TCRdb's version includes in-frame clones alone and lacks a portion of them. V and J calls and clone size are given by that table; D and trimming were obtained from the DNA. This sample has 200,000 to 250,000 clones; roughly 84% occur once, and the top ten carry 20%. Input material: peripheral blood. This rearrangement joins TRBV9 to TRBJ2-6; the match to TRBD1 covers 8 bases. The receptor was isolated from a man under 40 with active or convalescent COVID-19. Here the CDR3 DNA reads TGTGCCAGCAGCCCTACGACAGGGGAAGGGTCCGGGGCCAACGTCCTGACTTTC. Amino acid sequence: CASSPTTGEGSGANVLTF.